Listed below are T cell receptor beta chains from one sample, sequenced in a study of brain T cells in children with intractable seizures. The table came from immunoSEQ multiplex PCR; TCRdb's copy has only in-frame clones and leaves some out. The sample gives 8,500 to 9,500 clones, 69% of which show up once; around 19% is in the top ten. The sample here was resected brain tissue, taken at surgery. The receptors were sampled from a girl aged 2 to 10 with tuberous sclerosis and intractable seizures. CDR3s include the opening cysteine and the closing phenylalanine or tryptophan. The order of the fields is J gene, clone size, D gene, V gene, CDR3 DNA, CDR3 protein. The D gene is left open where the match is weak. Rows give clone size only sometimes, using once, few, many, or a class for an expanded clone.

TRBJ2-3 | NA | TRBD2 | TRBV30 | TGTGCCTGGAGTGGGCGGCTAGCGGGGGGAGATACGCAGTATTTT | CAWSGRLAGGDTQYF
TRBJ1-2 | few | TRBD1 | TRBV6-5 | TGTGCCAGCATTCCGAACAGGGGGCTTTACTATGGCTACACCTTC | CASIPNRGLYYGYTF
TRBJ2-1 | large | NA | TRBV4-1 | TGCGCCAGCAGCCAAGGGGGGGCTAGCGACCCCTACAATGAGCAGTTCTTC | CASSQGGASDPYNEQFF
TRBJ2-5 | NA | TRBD2 | TRBV6-5 | TGTGCCAGCAGGGCGGGGGGCCCTCGGGAGACCCAGTACTTC | CASRAGGPRETQYF
TRBJ2-1 | NA | TRBD2 | TRBV24-1 | TGTGCCACCAGTGATCTAGCGGTTTACAATGAGCAGTTCTTC | CATSDLAVYNEQFF
TRBJ2-5 | once | NA | TRBV4-2 | TGTGCCAGCAGCCCGCGTGCCAAGGGCGCGCAAGAGACCCAGTACTTC | CASSPRAKGAQETQYF
TRBJ1-1 | NA | TRBD1 | TRBV7-9 | TGTGCCAGCAGCTTCGCCTACAGGGGCTACACTGAAGCTTTCTTT | CASSFAYRGYTEAFF
TRBJ1-2 | NA | NA | TRBV4-1 | TGCGCCAGCAGCCAACAGGGTTTATATGGCTACACCTTC | CASSQQGLYGYTF
TRBJ1-1 | NA | NA | TRBV27 | TGTGCCAGCAGTTCGGTAGGAGCGGGGAACACTGAAGCTTTCTTT | CASSSVGAGNTEAFF
TRBJ1-6 | NA | NA | TRBV5-1 | TGCGCCAGCAGCTTGGGTTGGGGGCGGAATAATAATTCACCCCTCCACTTT | CASSLGWGRNNNSPLHF
TRBJ1-2 | NA | NA | TRBV12-3/TRBV12-4 | TGTGCCAGCAGTCTATCTGGTAACTATGGCTACACCTTC | CASSLSGNYGYTF
TRBJ2-5 | NA | NA | TRBV4-2 | TGTGCCAGCAGCCAAGTTAGGGGGGGACGGGAGACCCAGTACTTC | CASSQVRGGRETQYF
TRBJ2-1 | once | NA | TRBV7-8 | TGTGCCAGCAGTCTGTTTTCGTCCTCAATAGCTCAGTTCTTC | CASSLFSSSIAQFF
TRBJ2-7 | medium-sized | TRBD1 | TRBV2 | TGTGCCAGCAGTGCTCGACAGGGGTGGAAGTACGAGCAGTACTTC | CASSARQGWKYEQYF
TRBJ1-2 | NA | NA | TRBV7-9 | TGTGCCAGCAGCTTAGCTACAGGGAGCCAAGTCCCTAACTATGGCTACACCTTC | CASSLATGSQVPNYGYTF
TRBJ1-5 | NA | NA | TRBV6-6 | TGTGCCAGCACCCCCGGGGGGCGCGGCAATCAGCCCCAGCATTTT | CASTPGGRGNQPQHF
TRBJ2-3 | NA | TRBD1 | TRBV9 | TGTGCCAGCAGCTCTCACGGGACAGGGGTGACAGATACGCAGTATTTT | CASSSHGTGVTDTQYF
TRBJ2-1 | large | TRBD2 | TRBV4-1 | TGCGCCAGCAGCCAAGACCGGGGGGTCAACAATGAGCAGTTCTTC | CASSQDRGVNNEQFF
TRBJ1-6 | NA | TRBD1 | TRBV5-1 | TGCGCCAGCAGCTTGGACAGGGGAGTCCCTAATTCACCCCTCCACTTT | CASSLDRGVPNSPLHF
TRBJ2-2 | NA | NA | TRBV7-2 | TGTGCCAGCAGCTTAGTTCAGGGATTGAACACCGGGGAGCTGTTTTTT | CASSLVQGLNTGELFF
TRBJ1-5 | NA | NA | TRBV19 | TGTGCCAGTAGTATGTATCAGGATCAGCCCCAGCATTTT | CASSMYQDQPQHF
TRBJ2-6 | NA | TRBD1 | TRBV7-3 | TGTGCCAGCAGCATACCCGCCACAGGGGGTGGGGCCAACGTCCTGACTTTC | CASSIPATGGGANVLTF
TRBJ2-2 | few | TRBD1 | TRBV9 | TGTGCCAGCAGCGCTCCCGGGACAGATTGGTACGGTCTCACCGGGGAGCTGTTTTTT | CASSAPGTDWYGLTGELFF
TRBJ1-6 | few | NA | TRBV11-2 | TGTGCCAGCAGGCCGGGACTTAATAATTCACCCCTCCACTTT | CASRPGLNNSPLHF
TRBJ2-2 | once | NA | TRBV24-1 | TGTGCCACCAGTGTGGGAACCGGGGAGCTGTTTTTT | CATSVGTGELFF
TRBJ1-6 | NA | NA | TRBV30 | TGTGCCTGGAGTTTAGGGGTCTCACCCCTCCACTTT | CAWSLGVSPLHF
TRBJ1-3 | once | TRBD1 | TRBV19 | TGTGCCAGTAGTAGCTTACAGGGGACCTCTGGAAACACCATATATTTT | CASSSLQGTSGNTIYF
TRBJ1-2 | NA | TRBD1 | TRBV9 | TGTGCCAGCAGCCCGGGACAGGGGGCCTATGGCTACACCTTC | CASSPGQGAYGYTF
TRBJ2-3 | NA | TRBD2 | TRBV3-1/TRBV3-2 | TGTGCCAGCAGCCAAGGGATGACTAGCCCTCGCCGTAGGGATACGCAGTATTTT | CASSQGMTSPRRRDTQYF
TRBJ1-3 | NA | NA | TRBV4-1 | TGCGCCAGCAGCCAACCTGACAGAGGCGCTGGAAACACCATATATTTT | CASSQPDRGAGNTIYF
TRBJ1-5 | NA | NA | TRBV5-4 | TGTGCCAGCAGCGGGACTGCGGGTCGCTTCAATCAGCCCCAGCATTTT | CASSGTAGRFNQPQHF
TRBJ2-5 | NA | TRBD1 | TRBV2 | TGTGCCAGCAGTGATTGGACAGGGGATTTGGAGACCCAGTACTTC | CASSDWTGDLETQYF
TRBJ2-1 | NA | NA | TRBV27 | TGTGCCAGCCGACTTGAGGGGCGCTCCTACAATGAGCAGTTCTTC | CASRLEGRSYNEQFF
TRBJ2-5 | NA | TRBD1 | TRBV27 | TGTGCCAGCAGTTATTTAGGGGGCGCGGCACCGTACTTC | CASSYLGGAAPYF
TRBJ1-2 | NA | NA | TRBV14 | TGTGCCAGCAGCCAGGAGGGACGGCGAAATTATGGCTACACCTTC | CASSQEGRRNYGYTF
TRBJ2-3 | NA | NA | TRBV7-9 | TGTGCCAGCAGCTTAAGGGGCGGGGGCGAGGATACGCAGTATTTT | CASSLRGGGEDTQYF
TRBJ2-6 | NA | TRBD1 | TRBV4-1 | TGCGCCAGCAGCCTCCAGGGGGCAGCTGGGGCCAACGTCCTGACTTTC | CASSLQGAAGANVLTF
TRBJ2-1 | few | NA | TRBV6-5 | TGTGCCAGCAGCACCACACAGTACAATGAGCAGTTCTTC | CASSTTQYNEQFF
TRBJ2-5 | NA | TRBD2 | TRBV7-9 | TGTGCCAGCAGCTTAGATGCGGGGGTTCTAGAGACCCAGTACTTC | CASSLDAGVLETQYF
TRBJ1-2 | NA | NA | TRBV28 | TGTGCCAGCAGTTCACTCGGCTACACCTTC | CASSSLGYTF